This T cell receptor beta chain was obtained from a study of cytomegalovirus exposure and HLA in healthy donors (TCRdb year 2017). Turning to the overall study: An earlier analysis of approximately 600 of the donors reported 276 Gb of sequence data and 117 million unique TCR beta sequences from some 180 million T cells. Across around 400 genotyped donors of the cohort, an average of about 250,000 unique TCR beta nucleotide sequences per donor were sequenced, and about a sixth of those sequences were non-productive. Donor age, sex, ethnicity and CMV serostatus were collected together with the repertoire data. The study aimed to test whether signatures of past pathogen exposure could be identified by cataloging public T cell receptors. HLA typing covered class I and class II loci at four-digit resolution. Among the roughly 400 genotyped donors, around 81% belonged to the genetic ancestry cluster associated with self-reported Caucasian donors. Using immunosequencing, the study profiled T cell repertoires from 550 to 750 subjects and related those repertoires to cytomegalovirus serostatus. Rather than using new phenotypic data, the later analysis identified candidate immune exposures from TCR beta sequences and from how often those sequences occurred across donors. An early release that covered fewer than 750 HLA-typed donors contained around 330 gigabases of sequencing data and 70 million to 100 million unique TCR sequences. An earlier analysis of nearly 600 of the donors applied high-throughput TCR beta sequencing to assess whether each TCR beta V gene segment acted as functional or pseudogenic. To study patterns of TCR occurrence, a later analysis re-analyzed previously published TCR beta repertoires from 550 to 800 donors and added high-resolution HLA genotyping. A separate validation cohort of about 110 different subjects was used in addition to the approximately 700-subject first cohort. Because of strong linkage in the cohort, roughly five DR-DQ haplotypes were treated as single units for association and clustering. Genome-wide SNP genotypes for about 60% of the roughly 700 donors were used in a later genetic analysis, which treated that subset as a discovery cohort. The number of donors typed differed by locus, with about 620-630 for A, B, C, DRB1 and DQB1, roughly 520 for DQA1, 606 for DPA1, and some 450 for DPB1. All discovery cohort repertoires had been generated using a single sequencing platform. To predict cytomegalovirus infection status, the study brought together high-throughput TCR immunosequencing, statistical association of individual TCRs with disease status, and machine learning. Beyond this particular receptor, the publication reports: Some IMGT-functional V segments, including TRBV6-2 and TRBV6-3, could not be distinguished by the 87-base-pair reads and were therefore excluded. An association between a missense DCLRE1C variant and V-gene and J-gene trimming of TCR beta chains was found in a later genetic analysis and replicated in an independent cohort. The presence/absence analyses assumed that sequencing depth was roughly uniform across donors, and that assumption may not be true. The sequencing pipeline was judged likely to have produced a cluster of highly shared sequence variants as a technical artifact. In vitro tests confirmed that a few of the cytomegalovirus-associated TCR beta chains recognize cytomegalovirus antigens. A further reported finding was that TCR beta sequences accurately predicted the HLA-A and HLA-B alleles for most subjects in the first cohort. According to a later analysis, parvovirus B19, influenza, CMV and Epstein-Barr virus appeared linked to several top co-occurrence clusters. Only TCR beta chains were sequenced in this cohort, and the absence of alpha or paired-chain data limited detectable features. In the study, around 150 TCR beta chains were listed as associated with cytomegalovirus. Because HLA typing was unavailable for some donors at each locus, only the typed subset was used in association tests. Broadly in line with IMGT annotations, most TCR beta V segments showed up in productive rearrangements about 87% or about 30% of the time in an earlier analysis of about 500 of the donors. In a later analysis, TCR association rates were found to vary across HLA loci, with the most associated TCRs seen for DRB1 alleles and the fewest for HLA-C alleles. Most CMV-associated TCR beta chains appeared to be HLA-restricted in a later analysis, and the HLA associations seemed to be driven largely by CMV exposure. Across donors, most TCR sequences were observed very rarely, whereas some public TCRs were present in many individuals. The authors suggested that the approach could potentially be generalized to other disease states and immunological phenotypes. Specific HLA alleles were associated with 15,000 to 20,000 TCR beta sequences at a false discovery rate of 0.05 in a later analysis. The classifier was reported to diagnose cytomegalovirus status with high specificity and sensitivity in both the original cohort and the validation cohort. Linkage disequilibrium might explain the correlated functional status among segregating V segments, but an unknown experimental factor could not be excluded. Because counts were too low, seventeen rarely observed V segments, including chromosome 9 orphons, were left out of the earlier analysis of several hundred of the donors. In a later genetic analysis, fewer N-insertions in productive TCRs were reported among donors in an Asian-associated ancestry cluster than the roughly 700-donor mean. For the cohort, immune exposure information was limited to CMV serostatus. A later analysis found that HLA-associated TCR beta chains were more clonally expanded and had lower generation probabilities than equally common non-associated chains. Strong co-occurrence of HLA alleles, especially DR and DQ, made assigning TCR associations to individual alleles difficult.

For this clone: Its antigen is unknown. Base qualities are not at hand, and no much larger clone is one base apart.

Receptor amplification or capture employed the immunoSEQ multiplex PCR assay. For the multiplex PCR, a mixture combining 60 forward primers for TCR Vbeta segments and 13 reverse primers for TCR Jbeta segments was used. The CDR3 region of rearranged TCR beta genes was amplified from genomic DNA by a multiplex PCR assay. The Illumina HiSeq System was used to sequence the amplified TCR beta libraries as 87-base-pair reads. The paper's data handling went like this. A later analysis counted tens of millions of unique TCR beta chains across the 670 or so repertoires, and about 10 million of these chains were shared by at least two donors. To remove PCR and sequencing errors, raw reads were error-corrected and collapsed into unique sequences using a nearest-neighbor algorithm that merged closely related sequences. V, D and J gene segments were assigned by aligning CDR3 sequences to IMGT reference sequences. Each retained sequence needed at least a six-nucleotide match to both a V gene segment and a J gene segment. A rearrangement counted as productive if the CDR3 had no stop codons and remained in frame with V and J, and every other rearrangement counted as non-productive. Following IMGT convention, CDR3 was defined as the stretch from the second conserved V-encoded cysteine up to the conserved J-encoded phenylalanine. In an earlier analysis of more than 550 of the donors, sequences lacking an unambiguous match to a single V gene segment were excluded. An earlier analysis of almost 600 of the donors classified V segments as functional when productive rearrangements were above 56.7% and as segregating when the standard deviation between donors was above 5%. To diagnose cytomegalovirus status from the catalog of TCR beta chain sequences, a statistical classification framework was built. A later analysis assigned V and J genes by comparing TCR nucleotide sequences with IMGT/GENE-DB human TR gene sequences. A later analysis assigned CDR3 sequences and most-parsimonious VDJ recombination scenarios with the TCRdist pipeline. In a later analysis, each TCR beta chain was defined by its CDR3 amino acid sequence together with its V-gene family, and reads without a unique V-gene family were excluded. As a way to deal with suspected cross-contamination and a sequencing artifact, a later analysis dropped 592 nucleotide sequences that were highly shared and had low generation probability. For each public chain, a later analysis derived a clonal expansion index from normalized ranks of inferred template counts within each repertoire. In a later analysis, generation probabilities were computed with a VDJ recombination model fitted to out-of-frame rearrangements, and the resulting probabilities were checked against IGoR. Hypergeometric tests were used in a later analysis to score TCR-TCR, TCR-HLA and TCR-CMV co-occurrence, with a repertoire-size bias correction applied to the TCR pairs. In a later analysis, false discovery rates were estimated by permuting HLA or CMV assignments 20 times. A later analysis grouped co-occurring TCRs with DBSCAN, adding TCRdist sequence similarity when clustering within HLA-allele-positive subsets. Repertoires with fewer than 30,000 or more than 120,000 public chains, plus five repertoires with anomalous nucleotide sharing, were excluded from co-occurrence clustering. TCRdb's version of the immuneACCESS table is confined to in-frame rearrangements and falls short of the full clone set. An unresolved V gene accounts for under half of the shortfall where checked; the remainder is of unknown origin. The V and J calls and clone size are taken from that table; D and trimming were inferred from the DNA. This sample holds about 240,000 clones; around 80% were observed only once. The ten most abundant clones make up about 0.45% of the sample.

The CDR3 runs 14 residues from the cysteine to the phenylalanine. Left in the record is the CDR3 DNA by itself, 42 bases read in frame from the first base. V loses 2 bases of germline sequence and J loses 1 base, and the interval between the two ends is 8 bases. The germline V gene supplies CDR1 SGHTA and CDR2 FQGNSA. The cohort was made up of approximately 700 healthy bone marrow donors. Cohort members were all nominally healthy when sampled, although unrecorded immune exposures were likely present. The donor was CMV seronegative and belonged to the group of 350 to 400 seronegative cohort members. Each donor provided a peripheral blood sample, and peripheral blood mononuclear cells were used for TCR beta sequencing. Genomic DNA extraction from the blood cell samples was performed with the Qiagen DNeasy Blood Extraction Kit.

This receptor was identified in a boy younger than 18 in good health and CMV-seronegative. The chain is made from TRBV7-2 and TRBJ2-5; the D gene is possibly TRBD1, with 6 bases matching. The sequenced sample consisted of PBMCs. CDR3 loop: CASSLRGSQETQYF. The base sequence is TGTGCCAGCAGCTTAAGGGGGAGCCAAGAGACCCAGTACTTC. The full variable domain, with segments outside the CDR3 supplied by the reference TRBV7-2 and TRBJ2-5 proteins, appears as GAGVSQSPSNKVTEKGKDVELRCDPISGHTALYWYRQSLGQGLEFLIYFQGNSAPDKSGLPSDRFSAERTGGSVSTLTIQRTQQEDSAVYLCASSLRGSQETQYFGPGTRLLVL.